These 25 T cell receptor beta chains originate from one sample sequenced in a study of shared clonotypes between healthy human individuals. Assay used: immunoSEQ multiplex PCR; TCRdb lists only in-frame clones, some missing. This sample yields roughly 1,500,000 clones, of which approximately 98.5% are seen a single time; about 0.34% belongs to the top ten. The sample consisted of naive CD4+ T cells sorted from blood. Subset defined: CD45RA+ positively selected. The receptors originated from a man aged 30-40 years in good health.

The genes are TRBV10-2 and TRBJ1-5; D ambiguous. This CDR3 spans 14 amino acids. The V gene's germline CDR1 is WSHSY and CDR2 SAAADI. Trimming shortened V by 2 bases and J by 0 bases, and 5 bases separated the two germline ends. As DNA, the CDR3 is TGCGCCAGCAGTGAGGTCAATAGCAATCAGCCCCAGCATTTT. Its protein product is CASSEVNSNQPQHF.

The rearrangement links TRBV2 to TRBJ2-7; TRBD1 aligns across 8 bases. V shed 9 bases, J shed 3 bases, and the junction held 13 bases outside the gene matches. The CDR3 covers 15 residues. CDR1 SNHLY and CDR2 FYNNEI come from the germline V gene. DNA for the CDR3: TGTGCCAGACCCCGGCAACAGGGGGAGAACTACGAGCAGTACTTC. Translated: CARPRQQGENYEQYF.

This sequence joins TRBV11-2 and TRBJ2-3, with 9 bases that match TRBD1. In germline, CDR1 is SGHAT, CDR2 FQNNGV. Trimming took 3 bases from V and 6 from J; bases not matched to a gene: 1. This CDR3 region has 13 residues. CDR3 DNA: TGTGCCAGCAGCTTCGACAGGGGGGATACGCAGTATTTT. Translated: CASSFDRGDTQYF.

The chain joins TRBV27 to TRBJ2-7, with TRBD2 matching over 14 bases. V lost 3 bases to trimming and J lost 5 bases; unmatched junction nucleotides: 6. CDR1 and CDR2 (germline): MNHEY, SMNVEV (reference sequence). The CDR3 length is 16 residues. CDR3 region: CASSFLGLAGDDEQYF. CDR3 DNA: TGTGCCAGCAGTTTCCTGGGACTAGCGGGAGACGACGAGCAGTACTTC.

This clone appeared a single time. The CDR3: CASSYLAGGPVTYEQYF. CDR3 bases: TGTGCCAGCAGCTACCTAGCGGGAGGGCCAGTAACCTACGAGCAGTACTTC. J is TRBJ2-7 and V is TRBV11-2; 12 bases fit TRBD2. The CDR3 consists of 17 residues. The V and J ends lost 4 bases and 2 bases, in that order; junction bases with no gene match: 9. Germline assignment: CDR1 SGHAT and CDR2 FQNNGV.

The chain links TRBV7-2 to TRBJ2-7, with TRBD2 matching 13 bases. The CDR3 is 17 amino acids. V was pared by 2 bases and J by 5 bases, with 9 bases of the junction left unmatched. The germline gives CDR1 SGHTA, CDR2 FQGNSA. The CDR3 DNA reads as TGTGCCAGCAGCTTAACGGGACTAGCGGGACTTAGGAACGAGCAGTACTTC. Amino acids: CASSLTGLAGLRNEQYF.

This CDR3 reads CASSERYYNEQFF. DNA for the CDR3: TGTGCCAGCAGTGAGCGGTACTACAATGAGCAGTTCTTC. V gene TRBV6-4 combines with J gene TRBJ2-1; D is unresolved. The germline V gene has CDR1 MRHNA and CDR2 SNTAGT. V was cut by 3 bases and J by 3 bases, with 6 bases left in between. This CDR3 spans 13 amino acids.

The CDR3 DNA reads TGTGCCAGCACCGGACTAGCGGGACTCTACAATGAGCAGTTCTTC. It specifies CASTGLAGLYNEQFF. V usage is TRBV6-1 and J usage is TRBJ2-1, with 12 bases identical to TRBD2. Germline lookup yields CDR1 MNHNS and CDR2 SASEGT. The CDR3 sequence is 15 residues long. V trimming: 7 bases; J trimming: 3 bases; junction bases outside the gene matches: 4.

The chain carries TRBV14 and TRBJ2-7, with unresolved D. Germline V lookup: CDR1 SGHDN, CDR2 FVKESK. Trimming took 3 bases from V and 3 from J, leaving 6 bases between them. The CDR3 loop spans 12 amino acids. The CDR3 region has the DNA TGTGCCAGCAGCCAGTTTCACTACGAGCAGTACTTC. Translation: CASSQFHYEQYF.

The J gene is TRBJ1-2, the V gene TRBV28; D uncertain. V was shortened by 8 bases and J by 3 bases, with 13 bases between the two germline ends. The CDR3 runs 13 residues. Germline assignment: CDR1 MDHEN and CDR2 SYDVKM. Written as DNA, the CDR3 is TGTGCCAGCCAGATGGGCTTAGACTATGGCTACACCTTC. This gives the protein CASQMGLDYGYTF.

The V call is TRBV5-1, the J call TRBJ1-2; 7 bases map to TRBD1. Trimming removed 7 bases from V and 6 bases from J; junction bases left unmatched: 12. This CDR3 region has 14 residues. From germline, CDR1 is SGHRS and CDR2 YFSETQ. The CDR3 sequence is CASRMGGGSDGYTF. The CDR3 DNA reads TGCGCCAGCCGCATGGGAGGGGGCTCGGATGGCTACACCTTC.

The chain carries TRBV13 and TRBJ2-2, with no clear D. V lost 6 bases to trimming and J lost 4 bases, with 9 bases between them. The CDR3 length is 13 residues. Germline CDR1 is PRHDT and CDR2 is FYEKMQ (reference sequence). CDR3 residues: CASRVLGTGELFF. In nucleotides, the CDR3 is TGTGCCAGCAGAGTGCTCGGCACCGGGGAGCTGTTTTTT. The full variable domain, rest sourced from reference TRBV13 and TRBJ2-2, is AAGVIQSPRHLIKEKRETATLKCYPIPRHDTVYWYQQGPGQDPQFLISFYEKMQSDKGSIPDRFSAQQFSDYHSELNMSSLELGDSALYFCASRVLGTGELFFGEGSRLTVL.

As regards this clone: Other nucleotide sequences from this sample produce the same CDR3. The CDR3 DNA follows: TGTGCCAGCAGCTTGGACAGTGGCTCCTACGAGCAGTACTTC. It is translated as CASSLDSGSYEQYF. V gene TRBV5-4 combines with J gene TRBJ2-7, with D unresolved. In germline, CDR1 is SGHNT, CDR2 YYREEE (reference sequence). This CDR3 comprises 14 residues. V lost 0 bases, J lost 0 bases, and 7 bases lay in between.

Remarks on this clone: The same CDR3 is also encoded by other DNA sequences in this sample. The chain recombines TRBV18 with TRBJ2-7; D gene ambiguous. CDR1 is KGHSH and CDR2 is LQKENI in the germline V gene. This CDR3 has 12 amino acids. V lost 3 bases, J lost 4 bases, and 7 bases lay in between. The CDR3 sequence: CASSPTGYEQYF. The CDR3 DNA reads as TGTGCCAGCTCACCGACCGGGTACGAGCAGTACTTC.

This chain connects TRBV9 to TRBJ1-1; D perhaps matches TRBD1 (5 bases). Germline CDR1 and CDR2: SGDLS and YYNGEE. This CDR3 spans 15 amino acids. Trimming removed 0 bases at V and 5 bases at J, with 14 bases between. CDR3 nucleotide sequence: TGTGCCAGCAGCGTAGTGGGGGGTGGAGGAACTGAAGCTTTCTTT. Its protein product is CASSVVGGGGTEAFF.

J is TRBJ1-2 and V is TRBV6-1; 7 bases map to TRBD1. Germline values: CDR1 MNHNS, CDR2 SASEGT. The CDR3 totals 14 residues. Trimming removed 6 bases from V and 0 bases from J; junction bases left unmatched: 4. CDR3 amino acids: CASRPGQTNYGYTF. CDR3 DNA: TGTGCCAGCAGACCGGGACAGACTAACTATGGCTACACCTTC.

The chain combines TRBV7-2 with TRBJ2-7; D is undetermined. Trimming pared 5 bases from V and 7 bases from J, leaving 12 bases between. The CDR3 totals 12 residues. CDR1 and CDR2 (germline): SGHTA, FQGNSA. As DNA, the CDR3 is TGTGCCAGCAGCCGTCTGAGCCGGGAGCAGTACTTC. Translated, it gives CASSRLSREQYF.

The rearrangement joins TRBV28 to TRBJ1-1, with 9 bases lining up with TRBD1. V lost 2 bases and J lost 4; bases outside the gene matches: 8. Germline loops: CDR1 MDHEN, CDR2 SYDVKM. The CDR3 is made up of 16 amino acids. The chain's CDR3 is CASSLPGQGFGTEAFF. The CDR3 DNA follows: TGTGCCAGCAGTTTACCGGGACAGGGTTTCGGCACTGAAGCTTTCTTT.

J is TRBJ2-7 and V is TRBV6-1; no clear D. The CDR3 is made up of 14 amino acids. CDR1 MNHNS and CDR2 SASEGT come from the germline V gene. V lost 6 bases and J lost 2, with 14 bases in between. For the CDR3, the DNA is TGTGCCAGCAGGTGGGCAGGTGGGACCTACGAGCAGTACTTC. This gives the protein CASRWAGGTYEQYF.

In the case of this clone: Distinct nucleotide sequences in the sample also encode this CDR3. The CDR3 here is CASSPPGSYEQYF. The CDR3 region has the DNA TGTGCCAGCTCACCACCGGGGTCCTACGAGCAGTACTTC. The chain combines TRBV9 with TRBJ2-7; D might be TRBD2 (5 bases). The ends were cut back, 7 bases at V and 1 base at J, with 12 bases in the middle. Germline values: CDR1 SGDLS, CDR2 YYNGEE. There are 13 residues in the CDR3.

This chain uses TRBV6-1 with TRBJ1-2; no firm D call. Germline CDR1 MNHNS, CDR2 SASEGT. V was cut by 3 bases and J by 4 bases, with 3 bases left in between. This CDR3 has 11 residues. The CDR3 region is CASSEFYGYTF. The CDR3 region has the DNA TGTGCCAGCAGTGAGTTCTATGGCTACACCTTC.

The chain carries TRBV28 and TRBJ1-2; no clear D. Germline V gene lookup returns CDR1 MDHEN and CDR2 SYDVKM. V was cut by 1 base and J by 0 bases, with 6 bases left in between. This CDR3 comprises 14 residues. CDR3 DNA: TGTGCCAGCAGTTTATCCCCGGCTAACTATGGCTACACCTTC. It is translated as CASSLSPANYGYTF.

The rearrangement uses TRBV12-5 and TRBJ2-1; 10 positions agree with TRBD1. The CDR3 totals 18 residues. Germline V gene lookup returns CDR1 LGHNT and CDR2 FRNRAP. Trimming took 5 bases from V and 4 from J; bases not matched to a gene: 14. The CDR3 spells CASGPDRGRDVSYNEQFF. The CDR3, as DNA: TGTGCTAGTGGTCCTGACAGGGGGCGAGATGTAAGTTACAATGAGCAGTTCTTC.

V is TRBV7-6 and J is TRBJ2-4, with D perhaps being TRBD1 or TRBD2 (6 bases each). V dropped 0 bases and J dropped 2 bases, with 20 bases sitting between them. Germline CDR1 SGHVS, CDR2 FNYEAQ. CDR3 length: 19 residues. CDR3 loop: CASSLAGGRGYGTKNIQYF. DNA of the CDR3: TGTGCCAGCAGCTTAGCGGGGGGCAGGGGATATGGAACCAAAAACATTCAGTACTTC.

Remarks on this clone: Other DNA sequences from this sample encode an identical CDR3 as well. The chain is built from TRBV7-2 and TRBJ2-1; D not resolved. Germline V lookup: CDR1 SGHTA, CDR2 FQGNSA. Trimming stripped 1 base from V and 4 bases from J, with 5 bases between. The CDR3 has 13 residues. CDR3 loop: CASSLDLYNEQFF. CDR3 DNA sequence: TGTGCCAGCAGCTTAGACCTGTACAATGAGCAGTTCTTC.